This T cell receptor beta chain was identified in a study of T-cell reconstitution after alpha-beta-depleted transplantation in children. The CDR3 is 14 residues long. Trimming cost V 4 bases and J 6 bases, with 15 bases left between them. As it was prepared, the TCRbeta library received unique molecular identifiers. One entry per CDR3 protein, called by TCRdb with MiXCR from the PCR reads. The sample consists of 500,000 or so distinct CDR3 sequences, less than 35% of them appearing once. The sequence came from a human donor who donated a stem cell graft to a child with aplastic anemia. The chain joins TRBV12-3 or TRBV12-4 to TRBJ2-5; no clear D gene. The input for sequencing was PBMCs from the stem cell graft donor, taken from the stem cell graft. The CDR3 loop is CASSSKTGSQTQYF. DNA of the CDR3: TGTGCCAGCAGTTCTAAAACGGGCTCGCAGACCCAGTACTTC.